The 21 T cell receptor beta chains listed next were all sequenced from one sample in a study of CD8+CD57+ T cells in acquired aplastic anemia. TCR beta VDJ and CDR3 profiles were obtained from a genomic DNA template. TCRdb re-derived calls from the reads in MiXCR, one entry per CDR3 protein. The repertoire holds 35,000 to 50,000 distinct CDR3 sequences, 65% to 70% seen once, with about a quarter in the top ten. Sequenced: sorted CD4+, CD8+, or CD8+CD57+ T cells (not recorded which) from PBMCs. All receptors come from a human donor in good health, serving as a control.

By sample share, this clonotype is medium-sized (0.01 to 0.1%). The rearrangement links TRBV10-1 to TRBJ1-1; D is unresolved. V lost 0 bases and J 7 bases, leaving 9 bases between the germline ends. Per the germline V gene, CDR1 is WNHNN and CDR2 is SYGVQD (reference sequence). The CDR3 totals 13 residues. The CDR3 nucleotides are TGCGCCAGCAGTGAGTCGAAAGGCCTTGAAGCTTTCTTT. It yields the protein CASSESKGLEAFF.

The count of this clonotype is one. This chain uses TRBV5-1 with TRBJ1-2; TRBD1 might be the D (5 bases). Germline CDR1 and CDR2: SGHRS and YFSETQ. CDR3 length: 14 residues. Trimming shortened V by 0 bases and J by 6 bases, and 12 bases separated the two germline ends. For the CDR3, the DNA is TGCGCCAGCAGCTTGGCCGGGCAGGGTCATGGCTACACCTTC. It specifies CASSLAGQGHGYTF.

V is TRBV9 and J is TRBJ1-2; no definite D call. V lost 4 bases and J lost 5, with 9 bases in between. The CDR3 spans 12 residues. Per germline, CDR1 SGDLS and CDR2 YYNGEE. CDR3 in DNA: TGTGCCAGCAGCACCACAGAGTATGGCTACACCTTC. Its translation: CASSTTEYGYTF. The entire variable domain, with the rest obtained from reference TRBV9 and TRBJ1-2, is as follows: DSGVTQTPKHLITATGQRVTLRCSPRSGDLSVYWYQQSLDQGLQFLIQYYNGEERAKGNILERFSAQQFPDLHSELNLSSLELGDSALYFCASSTTEYGYTFGSGTRLTVV.

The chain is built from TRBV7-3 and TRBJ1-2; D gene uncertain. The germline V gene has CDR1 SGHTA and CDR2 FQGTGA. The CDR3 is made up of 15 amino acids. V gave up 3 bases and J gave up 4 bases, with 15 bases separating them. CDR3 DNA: TGTGCCAGCAGCTTGACCAGGCACTCTTCCTATGGCTACACCTTC. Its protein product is CASSLTRHSSYGYTF. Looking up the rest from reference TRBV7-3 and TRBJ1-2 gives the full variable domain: GAGVSQTPSNKVTEKGKYVELRCDPISGHTALYWYRQSLGQGPEFLIYFQGTGAADDSGLPNDRFFAVRPEGSVSTLKIQRTERGDSAVYLCASSLTRHSSYGYTFGSGTRLTVV.

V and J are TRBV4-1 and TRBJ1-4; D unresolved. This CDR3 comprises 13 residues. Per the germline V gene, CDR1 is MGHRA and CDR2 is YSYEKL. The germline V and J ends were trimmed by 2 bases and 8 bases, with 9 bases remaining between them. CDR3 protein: CASSQLLREKLFF. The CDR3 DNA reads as TGCGCCAGCAGCCAACTACTACGGGAAAAACTGTTTTTT.

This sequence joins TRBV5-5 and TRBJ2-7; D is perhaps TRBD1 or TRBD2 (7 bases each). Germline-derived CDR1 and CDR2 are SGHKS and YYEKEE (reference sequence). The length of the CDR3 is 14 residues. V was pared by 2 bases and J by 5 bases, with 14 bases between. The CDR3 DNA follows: TGTGCCAGCAGCTTCACAGGGGAGGGGGACGAGCAGTACTTC. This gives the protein CASSFTGEGDEQYF.

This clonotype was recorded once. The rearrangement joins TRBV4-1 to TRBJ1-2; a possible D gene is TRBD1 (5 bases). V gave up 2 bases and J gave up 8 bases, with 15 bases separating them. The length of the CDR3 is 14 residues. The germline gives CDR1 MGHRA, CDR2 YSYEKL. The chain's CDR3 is CASSQYTPGRGYTF. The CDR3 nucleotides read TGCGCCAGCAGCCAATATACTCCGGGACGGGGCTACACCTTC.

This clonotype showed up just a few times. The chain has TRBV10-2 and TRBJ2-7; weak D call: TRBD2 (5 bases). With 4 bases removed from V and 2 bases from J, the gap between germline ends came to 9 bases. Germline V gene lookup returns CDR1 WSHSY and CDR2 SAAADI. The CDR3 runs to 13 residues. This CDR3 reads CASSGTGTYEQYF. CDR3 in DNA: TGCGCCAGCAGTGGGACGGGAACCTACGAGCAGTACTTC.

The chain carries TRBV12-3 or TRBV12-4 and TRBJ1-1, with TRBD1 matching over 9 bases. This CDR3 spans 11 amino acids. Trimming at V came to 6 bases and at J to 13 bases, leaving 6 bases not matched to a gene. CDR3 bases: TGTGCCAGCAGCATGGACAGGGGCGGTTTCTTT. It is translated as CASSMDRGGFF.

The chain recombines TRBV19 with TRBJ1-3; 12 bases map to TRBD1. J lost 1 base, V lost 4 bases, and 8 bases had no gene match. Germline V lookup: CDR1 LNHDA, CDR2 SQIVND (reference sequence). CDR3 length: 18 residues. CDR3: CASSNFRDRGLSGNTIYF. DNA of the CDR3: TGTGCCAGTAGTAACTTCCGGGACAGGGGGCTTTCTGGAAACACCATATATTTT.

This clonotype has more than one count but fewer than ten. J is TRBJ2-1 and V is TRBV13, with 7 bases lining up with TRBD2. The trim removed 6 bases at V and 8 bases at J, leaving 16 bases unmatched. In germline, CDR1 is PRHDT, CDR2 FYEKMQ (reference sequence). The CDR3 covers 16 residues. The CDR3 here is CASRQTLSGKGDEQFF. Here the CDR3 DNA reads TGTGCCAGCAGACAAACACTAAGCGGGAAAGGGGATGAGCAGTTCTTC. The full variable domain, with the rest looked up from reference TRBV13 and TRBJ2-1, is AAGVIQSPRHLIKEKRETATLKCYPIPRHDTVYWYQQGPGQDPQFLISFYEKMQSDKGSIPDRFSAQQFSDYHSELNMSSLELGDSALYFCASRQTLSGKGDEQFFGPGTRLTVL.

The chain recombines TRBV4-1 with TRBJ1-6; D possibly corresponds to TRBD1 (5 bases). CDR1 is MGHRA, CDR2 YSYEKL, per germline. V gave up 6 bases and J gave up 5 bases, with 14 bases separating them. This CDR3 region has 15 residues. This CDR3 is CASSSQEANNSPLHF. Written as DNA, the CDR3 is TGCGCCAGCAGTTCACAGGAGGCCAATAATTCACCCCTCCACTTT.

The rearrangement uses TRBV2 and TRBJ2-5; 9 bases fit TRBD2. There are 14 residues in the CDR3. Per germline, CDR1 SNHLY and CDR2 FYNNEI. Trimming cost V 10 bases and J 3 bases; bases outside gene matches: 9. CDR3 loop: CATDKASGEETQYF. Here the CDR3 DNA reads TGTGCCACCGATAAGGCTAGCGGGGAAGAGACCCAGTACTTC.

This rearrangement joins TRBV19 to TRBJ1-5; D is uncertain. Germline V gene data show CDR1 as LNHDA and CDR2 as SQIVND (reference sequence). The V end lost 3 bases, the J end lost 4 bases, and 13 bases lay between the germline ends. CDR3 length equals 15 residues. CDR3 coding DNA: TGTGCCAGTAGTATTCCATCGCGGGAGAATCAGCCCCAGCATTTT. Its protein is CASSIPSRENQPQHF.

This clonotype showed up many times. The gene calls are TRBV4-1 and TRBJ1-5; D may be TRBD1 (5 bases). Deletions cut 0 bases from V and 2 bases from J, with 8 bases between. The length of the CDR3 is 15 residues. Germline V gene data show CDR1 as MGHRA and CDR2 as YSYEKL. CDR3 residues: CASSQDGGGNQPQHF. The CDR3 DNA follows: TGCGCCAGCAGCCAAGATGGAGGGGGCAATCAGCCCCAGCATTTT.

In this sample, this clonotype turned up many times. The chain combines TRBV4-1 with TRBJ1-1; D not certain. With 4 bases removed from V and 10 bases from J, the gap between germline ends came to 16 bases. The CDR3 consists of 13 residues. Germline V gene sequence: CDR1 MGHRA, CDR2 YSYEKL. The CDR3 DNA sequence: TGCGCCAGCAGCCCGGGCGGTTCGGTGCGAGCTTTCTTT. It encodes CASSPGGSVRAFF.

The CDR3 spells CASRSPVSSDGYTF. CDR3 coding DNA: TGTGCCAGCAGATCCCCGGTGAGTTCAGATGGCTACACCTTC. The gene calls are TRBV14 and TRBJ1-2; D ambiguous. The germline V gene has CDR1 SGHDN and CDR2 FVKESK. This CDR3 comprises 14 residues. V was shortened by 6 bases and J by 6 bases, with 17 bases between the two germline ends.

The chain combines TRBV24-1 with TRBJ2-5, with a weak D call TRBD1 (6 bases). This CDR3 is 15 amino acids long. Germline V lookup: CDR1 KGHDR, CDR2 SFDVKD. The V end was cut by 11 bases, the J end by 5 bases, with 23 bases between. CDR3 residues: CASSPGQGPRETQYF. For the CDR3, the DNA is TGTGCCAGCTCACCGGGACAAGGCCCCAGGGAGACCCAGTACTTC.

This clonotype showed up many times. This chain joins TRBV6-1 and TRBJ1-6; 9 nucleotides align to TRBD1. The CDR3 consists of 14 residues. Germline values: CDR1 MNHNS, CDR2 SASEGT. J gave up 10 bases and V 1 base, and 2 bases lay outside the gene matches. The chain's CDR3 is CASSEGTGVSPLHF. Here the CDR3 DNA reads TGTGCCAGCAGTGAAGGGACAGGGGTCTCACCCCTCCACTTT.

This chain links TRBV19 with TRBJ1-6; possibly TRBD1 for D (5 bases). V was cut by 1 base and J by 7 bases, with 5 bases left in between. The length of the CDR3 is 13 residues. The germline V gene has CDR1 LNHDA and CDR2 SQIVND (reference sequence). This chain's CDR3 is CASSIGGNSPLHF. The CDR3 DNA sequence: TGTGCCAGTAGTATAGGGGGGAATTCACCCCTCCACTTT.

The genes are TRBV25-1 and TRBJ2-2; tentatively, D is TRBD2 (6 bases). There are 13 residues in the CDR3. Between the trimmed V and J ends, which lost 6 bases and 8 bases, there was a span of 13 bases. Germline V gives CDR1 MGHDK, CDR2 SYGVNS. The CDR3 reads CASSDEGRGELFF. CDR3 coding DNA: TGTGCCAGCAGCGACGAAGGGAGGGGGGAGCTGTTTTTT.